This TCR beta chain is drawn from a study of blood T cell repertoires in COVID-19. Turning to the study itself: The study drew acute and convalescent COVID-19 samples from the United States, Italy and Spain. The analysed material was cDNA or gDNA that came from T cells, B-cell-depleted T cells, or PBMCs.

Per the study methods: Amplification with reference gene primers provided the estimates of nucleated cell counts. The data were produced by immunoSEQ multiplex PCR, yet TCRdb's version contains in-frame clones alone and is incomplete. V, J and clone size are those of that table, while D and trimming were read from the DNA. The repertoire has about 240,000 clones, roughly 80% of them found once; the top ten carry less than 3.5%. Germline trimming cut 4 bases from V and 5 bases from J; bases unmatched to any gene: 10. CDR1 and CDR2 (germline): SGHTA, FQGNSA. This CDR3 comprises 16 residues. This clone came up once.

This TCR came from a young woman with acute or convalescent COVID-19. The sample consisted of peripheral blood. The V and J genes are TRBV7-2 and TRBJ2-2; 7 bases agree with TRBD1. CDR3 coding DNA: TGTGCCAGCAGCTCGTCCGGGACAGTTATTACCGGGGAGCTGTTTTTT. This sequence encodes CASSSSGTVITGELFF.